Sequencing of this TCR beta chain was carried out in a study of PD-L1 blockade in urothelial cancer. TCRdb's copy holds only in-frame clones and misses some; the assay was immunoSEQ multiplex PCR. The data contain over 100,000 clones, approximately 90% of them seen just once; the ten biggest clones take up less than 5%. This clone showed up just once. V was cut by 4 bases and J by 7 bases, with 17 bases left in between. The germline V gene has CDR1 SGDLS and CDR2 YYNGEE. The CDR3 covers 15 residues. Time point given: peripheral blood 6 weeks after treatment start. This specimen was PBMCs, taken around atezolizumab (anti-PD-L1) treatment. This chain joins TRBV9 and TRBJ2-2; D is perhaps TRBD2 (6 bases). This TCR was sampled from a man in his 60s with urothelial cancer. The CDR3 bases are TGTGCCAGCAGCCTTCTCGGGAGTGGGGGCGGGGAGCTGTTTTTT. It yields the protein CASSLLGSGGGELFF.